Listed here is a single TCR beta chain. Antigen specificity is unknown. The sample originates from a study of T cell repertoires in cytomegalovirus infection. The V gene's germline CDR1 is SQVTM and CDR2 ANQGSEA. The V gene lost 4 bases and the J gene lost 0 bases, with 10 bases spanning the gap. The CDR3 length is 14 residues. TCRdb fed the reads into MiXCR, producing one record per CDR3 protein. Of fewer than 700,000 distinct CDR3 sequences listed, 20% to 25% are singletons. Study results and limitations: Summed frequency of shared TCR beta families picked out CMV carriers who also had the relevant HLA.

The sample comprised CD8+ T cells from PBMCs. This rearrangement joins TRBV29-1 to TRBJ2-1, with D maybe TRBD1 (6 bases). The receptor was isolated from a human donor in good health (CMV status not recorded). Some clones in this sample may be carry-over from other donors' samples. In DNA, the CDR3 is TGCAGCGTTGTTGGGACAAGCTCCTACAATGAGCAGTTCTTC. The encoded protein is CSVVGTSSYNEQFF.